The 22 T cell receptor beta chains below were found in one sample sequenced in a study of cytomegalovirus exposure and HLA in healthy donors. The PCR contained 60 Vbeta and 13 Jbeta primers. Method: immunoSEQ multiplex PCR; TCRdb's copy keeps in-frame clones and lacks some. The table lists roughly 87,000 clones, about 76% of them singletons. The source material was PBMCs. The receptor source for this set is a woman between 35 and 50 years old in good health and CMV-seropositive.

The chain recombines TRBV4-3 with TRBJ2-1; D perhaps matches TRBD1 (7 bases). V was pared by 1 base and J by 6 bases, with 19 bases between. Per the germline V gene, CDR1 is LGHNA and CDR2 is YSLEER. The CDR3 runs to 17 residues. CDR3 residues: CASSQVGGGENPNEQFF. The CDR3 DNA reads as TGCGCCAGCAGCCAAGTTGGAGGGGGCGAAAACCCCAATGAGCAGTTCTTC.

This clone was found a few times. The rearrangement joins TRBV12-1 to TRBJ1-1; the table's D call TRBD1 went unverified against the DNA. TRBV12-1 is a documented pseudogene. The CDR3 spans 17 residues. CDR3: CASSPFTRQGTDTEAFF. For the CDR3, the DNA is TGTGCCAGCAGCCCGTTTACCCGACAGGGAACGGACACTGAAGCTTTCTTT.

The gene calls are TRBV6-4 and TRBJ2-2; 9 nucleotides match TRBD1. CDR1 is MRHNA, CDR2 SNTAGT, per germline. V trimming: 4 bases; J trimming: 0 bases; junction bases outside the gene matches: 12. The CDR3 runs 19 residues. The CDR3 reads CASSGDVVRDRANTGELFF. CDR3 DNA sequence: TGTGCCAGCAGTGGGGATGTTGTCCGGGACAGGGCGAACACCGGGGAGCTGTTTTTT.

The chain combines TRBV5-6 with TRBJ1-2; 11 bases agree with TRBD1. Trimming took 3 bases from V and 5 from J; bases not matched to a gene: 9. The CDR3 has 16 residues. Germline CDR1 SGHDT, CDR2 YYEEEE. The CDR3 spells CASSSATDRGRYGYTF. CDR3 DNA sequence: TGTGCCAGCAGCTCAGCCACGGACAGGGGGCGATATGGCTACACCTTC.

The chain joins TRBV11-2 to TRBJ2-5; the D is unclear. The CDR3 runs to 13 residues. From germline, CDR1 is SGHAT and CDR2 FQNNGV. V shed 5 bases and J shed 4 bases, with 11 bases lying between them. The CDR3 nucleotides read TGTGCCAGCAGCCTGGGCCCCCCAGAGACCCAGTACTTC. Translating it yields CASSLGPPETQYF.

The chain combines TRBV6-5 with TRBJ2-5; D is possibly TRBD2 (6 bases). Deletions cut 6 bases from V and 9 bases from J, with 23 bases between. Per germline, CDR1 MNHEY and CDR2 SVGAGI. The CDR3 covers 15 residues. The CDR3 is CASRAYVAEDWSQYF. CDR3 in DNA: TGTGCCAGCAGGGCGTACGTAGCGGAGGATTGGTCCCAGTACTTC.

The V gene is TRBV30, the J gene TRBJ2-7; 8 bases are a match to TRBD2. The length of the CDR3 is 14 residues. V gave up 2 bases and J gave up 3 bases; unmatched junction bases: 6. Germline V gene lookup returns CDR1 GTSNPN and CDR2 SVGIG (reference sequence). CDR3 sequence (DNA): TGTGCCTGGAGTAGCGTAGCGGGAATCTACGAGCAGTACTTC. Its translation is CAWSSVAGIYEQYF.

The V gene is TRBV19, the J gene TRBJ1-5, with 9 nucleotides matching TRBD1. In germline, CDR1 is LNHDA, CDR2 SQIVND (reference sequence). V was pared by 6 bases and J by 4 bases, with 1 base of the junction left unmatched. The CDR3 is 13 residues long. CDR3 DNA: TGTGCCAGTAGGGACAGGGGTAATCAGCCCCAGCATTTT. This translates into CASRDRGNQPQHF.

This chain links TRBV28 with TRBJ2-7; weak D call: TRBD2 (6 bases). V was pared by 6 bases and J by 0 bases, with 15 bases between. There are 15 residues in the CDR3. Germline V CDR1 and CDR2: MDHEN, SYDVKM. For the CDR3, the DNA is TGTGCCAGCAGCCCCCCCAGGACTACCTCCTACGAGCAGTACTTC. It specifies CASSPPRTTSYEQYF.

With regard to this clone: This same CDR3 is encoded by further DNA sequences in the sample. V is TRBV5-1 and J is TRBJ1-4; TRBD1 agrees at 10 bases. V lost 5 bases and J lost 2; bases outside the gene matches: 6. The CDR3 extends over 16 amino acids. Germline CDR1 reads SGHRS; CDR2 reads YFSETQ. The CDR3 DNA sequence: TGCGCCAGCAGTCGACAGGGGGCAGTTACTAATGAAAAACTGTTTTTT. It specifies CASSRQGAVTNEKLFF.

The rearrangement links TRBV9 to TRBJ2-7; TRBD1 matches at 11 bases. CDR1 is SGDLS, CDR2 YYNGEE, per germline. V trimming: 4 bases; J trimming: 3 bases; junction bases outside the gene matches: 6. The CDR3 loop spans 15 amino acids. This chain's CDR3 is CASSTSGTGGYEQYF. CDR3 DNA: TGTGCCAGCAGCACGTCCGGGACAGGGGGCTACGAGCAGTACTTC.

This rearrangement joins TRBV18 to TRBJ1-1, with 9 positions matching TRBD1. CDR1 and CDR2 from the germline V gene are KGHSH and LQKENI. V was clipped by 1 base and J by 4 bases; unmatched bases: 4. CDR3 length equals 15 residues. CDR3 in DNA: TGTGCCAGCTCACCACTAGGACAGGGGCCCACTGAAGCTTTCTTT. It codes for CASSPLGQGPTEAFF.

This sequence joins TRBV7-2 and TRBJ2-1; 9 bases agree with TRBD2. Trimming removed 5 bases from V and 7 bases from J; junction bases left unmatched: 12. The CDR3 runs to 16 residues. The germline V gene has CDR1 SGHTA and CDR2 FQGNSA. The CDR3 is CASSLSGRARWNEQFF. The CDR3 DNA follows: TGTGCCAGCAGCCTTAGCGGGAGAGCCAGATGGAATGAGCAGTTCTTC.

The chain is built from TRBV10-3 and TRBJ2-1, with TRBD2 matching 14 bases. V was clipped by 0 bases and J by 5 bases; unmatched bases: 0. CDR3 length: 16 amino acids. Germline assignment: CDR1 ENHRY and CDR2 SYGVKD. The CDR3 DNA follows: TGTGCCATCAGTGAGTCGGGACTAGCGGGGGACAATGAGCAGTTCTTC. Translation gives CAISESGLAGDNEQFF.

The rearrangement joins TRBV15 to TRBJ2-7; the D is unclear. This CDR3 has 15 amino acids. Germline CDR1 LNHNV, CDR2 YYDKDF (reference sequence). V was shortened by 3 bases and J by 3 bases, with 15 bases between the two germline ends. CDR3 nucleotides: TGTGCCACCAGCAGCCCCTCATCAGTTCTCTACGAGCAGTACTTC. Translated: CATSSPSSVLYEQYF.

V and J are TRBV19 and TRBJ1-4; perhaps TRBD1 as D (6 bases). From germline, CDR1 is LNHDA and CDR2 SQIVND (reference sequence). V was cut by 5 bases and J by 1 base, with 11 bases left in between. CDR3 length equals 15 residues. The CDR3 region is CASSPSTGTNEKLFF. The CDR3 region has the DNA TGTGCCAGTAGTCCCTCGACAGGAACTAATGAAAAACTGTTTTTT.

The chain is built from TRBV9 and TRBJ2-7; weak D call: TRBD2 (6 bases). Germline assignment: CDR1 SGDLS and CDR2 YYNGEE. V was pared by 1 base and J by 0 bases, with 14 bases between. The CDR3 extends over 16 amino acids. CDR3 sequence reads: CASSVLSGGSSYEQYF. The CDR3 DNA sequence: TGTGCCAGCAGCGTACTCAGCGGAGGGAGCTCCTACGAGCAGTACTTC.

This clone was picked up one time. The CDR3, as DNA: TGTGCCAGCAGTGTAGAGGTTCGCAATCAGCCCCAGCATTTT. This codes for CASSVEVRNQPQHF. The chain combines TRBV2 with TRBJ1-5; D remains ambiguous. V lost 4 bases to trimming and J lost 2 bases, with 9 bases between them. Looked up from germline, CDR1 is SNHLY and CDR2 is FYNNEI. The CDR3 length is 14 residues.

V gene TRBV29-1 combines with J gene TRBJ1-4; TRBD1 matches at 7 bases. The V and J ends lost 8 bases and 5 bases, in that order; junction bases with no gene match: 8. Per the germline V gene, CDR1 is SQVTM and CDR2 is ANQGSEA. CDR3 length: 13 amino acids. CDR3 residues: CSTRQGPNEKLFF. CDR3 bases: TGCAGCACGAGACAGGGCCCGAATGAAAAACTGTTTTTT.

The chain uses TRBV28 and TRBJ1-1, with a weak D call TRBD1 (6 bases). This CDR3 is built from 14 residues. The germline V gene encodes CDR1 MDHEN and CDR2 SYDVKM. The V end lost 5 bases, the J end lost 10 bases, and 20 bases lay between the germline ends. CDR3 loop: CASSKRRGAFGAFF. The CDR3 DNA sequence: TGTGCCAGCAGTAAGCGCAGGGGCGCATTTGGAGCTTTCTTT.

The CDR3 here is CASISGQSYEQYF. CDR3 in DNA: TGTGCCAGCATTAGCGGCCAGTCCTACGAGCAGTACTTC. The chain carries TRBV2 and TRBJ2-7, with a weak D call TRBD2 (6 bases). Germline CDR1 and CDR2: SNHLY and FYNNEI. This CDR3 has 13 amino acids. Trimming took 7 bases from V and 1 from J, leaving 11 bases between them.

The chain combines TRBV7-8 with TRBJ1-1; the D is unclear. The germline gives CDR1 SGHVS, CDR2 FQNEAQ. V lost 5 bases to trimming and J lost 3 bases, with 16 bases between them. The CDR3 has 15 residues. The CDR3 DNA reads TGTGCCAGCAGCCCCCACATGCGGGCGGACACTGAAGCTTTCTTT. Its translation is CASSPHMRADTEAFF.